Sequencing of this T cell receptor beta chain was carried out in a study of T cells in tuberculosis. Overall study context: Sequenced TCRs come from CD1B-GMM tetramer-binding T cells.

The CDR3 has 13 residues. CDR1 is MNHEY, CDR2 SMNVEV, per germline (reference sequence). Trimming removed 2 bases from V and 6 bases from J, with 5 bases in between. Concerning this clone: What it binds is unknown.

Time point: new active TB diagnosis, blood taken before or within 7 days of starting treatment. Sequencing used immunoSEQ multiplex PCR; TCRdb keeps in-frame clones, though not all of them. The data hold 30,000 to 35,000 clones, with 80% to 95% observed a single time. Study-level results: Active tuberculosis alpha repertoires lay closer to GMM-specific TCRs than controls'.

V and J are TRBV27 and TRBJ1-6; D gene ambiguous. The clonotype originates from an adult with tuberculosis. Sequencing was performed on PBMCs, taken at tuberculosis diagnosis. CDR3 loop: CASSLLSNSPLHF. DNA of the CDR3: TGTGCCAGCAGTTTACTCAGTAATTCACCCCTCCACTTT.